Shown below are 25 T cell receptor beta chains from a single sample sequenced in a study of blood T cell repertoires in COVID-19 (dated by TCRdb to the early 2020s). Receptor amplification or capture employed the immunoSEQ multiplex PCR assay. TCRdb provides this immuneACCESS table in a form limited to in-frame rearrangements. Some clones are lacking; in checked studies, under half of them reflect an unresolved V gene, and why the rest are absent is not known. Across this sample there are fewer than 250,000 clones, with around 90% seen only once. The top ten constitute over 2.5% of the sample. Sequencing was performed on peripheral blood. The receptors stem from a man in his 60s with acute or convalescent COVID-19.

This chain joins TRBV2 and TRBJ2-7; D is perhaps TRBD1 (6 bases). Germline loops: CDR1 SNHLY, CDR2 FYNNEI. The V and J ends lost 7 bases and 5 bases respectively, with 9 bases between them. The CDR3 sequence is 11 residues long. CDR3 in amino acids: CASKDRNEQYF. DNA for the CDR3: TGTGCCAGCAAAGACAGGAACGAGCAGTACTTC.

In this sample, this clone turned up once. The chain employs TRBV5-5 and TRBJ2-7; TRBD1 aligns across 8 bases. This CDR3 spans 15 amino acids. CDR1 SGHKS and CDR2 YYEKEE come from the germline V gene (reference sequence). Losses at the gene ends were 3 bases for V and 3 bases for J; bases not matched to a gene: 8. In DNA form, the CDR3 reads TGTGCCAGCAGCTCAGGACAGGGAGGACTCTACGAGCAGTACTTC. It yields the protein CASSSGQGGLYEQYF.

The chain combines TRBV9 with TRBJ1-2; D remains ambiguous. V was clipped by 0 bases and J by 4 bases, with 10 bases between them. The CDR3 has 14 amino acids. Germline CDR1 and CDR2: SGDLS and YYNGEE. The CDR3 DNA sequence: TGTGCCAGCAGCGTAGTGGGAGGATCCTATGGCTACACCTTC. Translated, it gives CASSVVGGSYGYTF.

This chain uses TRBV12-3 or TRBV12-4 with TRBJ1-1; perhaps TRBD1 as D (6 bases). The germline V and J ends were trimmed by 6 bases and 3 bases, with 11 bases remaining between them. The CDR3 sequence is 13 residues long. In DNA form, the CDR3 reads TGTGCCAGCAGCAGGGGTTATGACACTGAAGCTTTCTTT. This translates into CASSRGYDTEAFF.

This clone was observed a few times. This chain joins TRBV9 and TRBJ2-2; TRBD1 agrees at 12 bases. CDR3 length equals 16 residues. Looked up from germline, CDR1 is SGDLS and CDR2 is YYNGEE. Trimming at V came to 2 bases and at J to 4 bases, leaving 3 bases not matched to a gene. The CDR3 sequence is CASSVGQGAGTGELFF. Here the CDR3 DNA reads TGTGCCAGCAGCGTGGGACAGGGGGCTGGCACCGGGGAGCTGTTTTTT. Based on the CDR3 plus reference TRBV9 and TRBJ2-2, the full variable domain is DSGVTQTPKHLITATGQRVTLRCSPRSGDLSVYWYQQSLDQGLQFLIQYYNGEERAKGNILERFSAQQFPDLHSELNLSSLELGDSALYFCASSVGQGAGTGELFFGEGSRLTVL.

This sequence joins TRBV6-2 or TRBV6-3 and TRBJ2-1, with TRBD2 matching over 7 bases. Germline V gene sequence: CDR1 MNHEY, CDR2 SVGEGT. The J segment lost 11 bases and the V segment lost 0 bases, leaving 1 base of the junction unmatched. The length of the CDR3 is 12 residues. The CDR3 region is CASSYSTSQQFF. CDR3 DNA sequence: TGTGCCAGCAGTTACTCGACTAGCCAGCAGTTCTTC.

The chain is built from TRBV19 and TRBJ2-7, with TRBD1 matching over 7 bases. Germline loops: CDR1 LNHDA, CDR2 SQIVND (reference sequence). This CDR3 is 15 amino acids long. CDR3 residues: CADIVGQANSYEQYF. In nucleotides, the CDR3 is TGTGCTGACATAGTTGGACAGGCCAACTCCTACGAGCAGTACTTC.

The chain combines TRBV14 with TRBJ1-6, with 9 bases lining up with TRBD1. This CDR3 is 15 amino acids long. V lost 3 bases, J lost 3 bases, and 0 bases stayed unmatched. CDR1 and CDR2 (germline): SGHDN, FVKESK. In DNA, the CDR3 is TGTGCCAGCAGCCAGGGACAGGGCTATAATTCACCCCTCCACTTT. As protein: CASSQGQGYNSPLHF. Filled out from reference TRBV14 and TRBJ1-6, the complete variable domain reads EAGVTQFPSHSVIEKGQTVTLRCDPISGHDNLYWYRRVMGKEIKFLLHFVKESKQDESGMPNNRFLAERTGGTYSTLKVQPAELEDSGVYFCASSQGQGYNSPLHFGNGTRLTVT.

This chain connects TRBV5-4 to TRBJ2-5, with a possible D match to TRBD1 (6 bases). V lost 1 base and J lost 2, with 12 bases in between. Germline loops: CDR1 SGHNT, CDR2 YYREEE (reference sequence). This CDR3 spans 15 amino acids. CDR3 nucleotides: TGTGCCAGCAGCTTGTGGGCAGGGGTACAAGAGACCCAGTACTTC. It translates to CASSLWAGVQETQYF. The full variable domain, rest sourced from reference TRBV5-4 and TRBJ2-5, is ETGVTQSPTHLIKTRGQQVTLRCSSQSGHNTVSWYQQALGQGPQFIFQYYREEENGRGNFPPRFSGLQFPNYSSELNVNALELDDSALYLCASSLWAGVQETQYFGPGTRLLVL.

The chain carries TRBV29-1 and TRBJ2-1, with 15 bases aligning to TRBD2. The CDR3 totals 22 residues. The ends lost 2 bases at V and 9 bases at J; junction bases unmatched: 26. The germline gives CDR1 SQVTM, CDR2 ANQGSEA. CDR3 nucleotides: TGCAGCGTTGAAACGTCCCTCCCCGGGACTAGCGGGGGGATTTTACCCCAGAGTGAGCAGTTCTTC. Protein sequence: CSVETSLPGTSGGILPQSEQFF.

This rearrangement joins TRBV30 to TRBJ1-5, with 9 positions matching TRBD1. V was pared by 0 bases and J by 5 bases, with 5 bases of the junction left unmatched. The CDR3 covers 15 residues. CDR1 and CDR2 (germline): GTSNPN, SVGIG (reference sequence). The CDR3 DNA sequence: TGTGCCTGGAGTGTAACAGGGGGCTCTCATCAGCCCCAGCATTTT. Its translation is CAWSVTGGSHQPQHF.

A single count supports this clone. This chain links TRBV27 with TRBJ1-2; possibly TRBD1 for D (5 bases). Germline V gene data show CDR1 as MNHEY and CDR2 as SMNVEV (reference sequence). The CDR3 runs 14 residues. Deletions cut 5 bases from V and 4 bases from J, with 14 bases between. CDR3 DNA sequence: TGTGCCAGCAGTCCCGGAACGACAGCCTATGGCTACACCTTC. Translated, it gives CASSPGTTAYGYTF.

The rearrangement joins TRBV2 to TRBJ1-4; D not resolved. This CDR3 has 14 residues. Trimming took 4 bases from V and 8 from J, leaving 14 bases between them. Per the germline V gene, CDR1 is SNHLY and CDR2 is FYNNEI. In DNA form, the CDR3 reads TGTGCCAGCAGTGGAGGTTTCCAGCGGGAAAAACTGTTTTTT. Translated: CASSGGFQREKLFF. The full variable domain, rest sourced from reference TRBV2 and TRBJ1-4, is EPEVTQTPSHQVTQMGQEVILRCVPISNHLYFYWYRQILGQKVEFLVSFYNNEISEKSEIFDDQFSVERPDGSNFTLKIRSTKLEDSAMYFCASSGGFQREKLFFGSGTQLSVL.

The chain links TRBV11-2 to TRBJ2-7, with 7 bases that match TRBD1. This CDR3 spans 15 amino acids. With V trimmed by 1 base and J by 5 bases, 8 bases remained unmatched. Germline CDR1 reads SGHAT; CDR2 reads FQNNGV. Here the CDR3 DNA reads TGTGCCAGCAGCTTAGGTCTTGACAGGGTACACGAGCAGTACTTC. This gives the protein CASSLGLDRVHEQYF.

As DNA, the CDR3 is TGTGCCAGCAGCCCTGCGGGACGGGGGAATTCACCCCTCCACTTT. Translating it yields CASSPAGRGNSPLHF. V usage is TRBV9 and J usage is TRBJ1-6; a possible D gene is TRBD1 (5 bases). The CDR3 consists of 15 residues. V was clipped by 4 bases and J by 7 bases, with 15 bases between them. CDR1 is SGDLS, CDR2 YYNGEE, per germline.

The V gene is TRBV5-4, the J gene TRBJ2-2; 10 bases are shared with TRBD1. The CDR3 spans 16 residues. V was pared by 3 bases and J by 5 bases, with 7 bases of the junction left unmatched. CDR1 SGHNT and CDR2 YYREEE come from the germline V gene (reference sequence). The CDR3 DNA sequence: TGTGCCAGCAGCTGGGGGACAGGGGCGAGGACCGGGGAGCTGTTTTTT. Amino acids: CASSWGTGARTGELFF.

V is TRBV19 and J is TRBJ2-6; possible D gene TRBD1, 5 bases. V dropped 3 bases and J dropped 2 bases, with 8 bases sitting between them. The CDR3 totals 15 residues. CDR1 and CDR2 (germline): LNHDA, SQIVND (reference sequence). CDR3 region: CASSMVGAGANVLTF. DNA for the CDR3: TGTGCCAGTAGTATGGTAGGGGCTGGGGCCAACGTCCTGACTTTC.

The chain links TRBV2 to TRBJ2-7; 7 bases match TRBD1. J lost 3 bases, V lost 5 bases, and 10 bases had no gene match. This CDR3 has 15 amino acids. Germline assignment: CDR1 SNHLY and CDR2 FYNNEI. CDR3 in DNA: TGTGCCAGCAGTCGGCGACAGGGAAATAACTACGAGCAGTACTTC. Residues: CASSRRQGNNYEQYF.

This chain connects TRBV7-3 to TRBJ2-3, with D perhaps TRBD1 (5 bases). Germline V CDR1 and CDR2: SGHTA, FQGTGA. This CDR3 is built from 13 residues. With 1 base removed from V and 3 bases from J, the gap between germline ends came to 5 bases. The CDR3 spells CASSLKGTDTQYF. CDR3 bases: TGTGCCAGCAGCTTAAAGGGGACAGATACGCAGTATTTT.

V usage is TRBV29-1 and J usage is TRBJ2-1; no firm D call. This CDR3 is 13 amino acids long. V gave up 3 bases and J gave up 1 base, with 7 bases separating them. The germline V gene encodes CDR1 SQVTM and CDR2 ANQGSEA. CDR3 bases: TGCAGCGTTGAGAGCCGTTCCTACAATGAGCAGTTCTTC. Amino acids: CSVESRSYNEQFF.

This clone has just one count. A junction end diverges from the germline sequence, so it may reflect a read error. V usage is TRBV13 and J usage is TRBJ1-6; unclear D gene. Germline V gene sequence: CDR1 PRHDT, CDR2 FYEKMQ (reference sequence). This CDR3 is built from 18 residues. The CDR3 DNA sequence: TGTGTCAGCAGCTTAGGGTCGGCAGGTCGAGAAATAAATTCACCCCTCCACTTT. This translates into CVSSLGSAGREINSPLHF.

The chain combines TRBV29-1 with TRBJ1-2, with TRBD1 identical over 8 bases. V was pared by 4 bases and J by 7 bases, with 8 bases of the junction left unmatched. CDR1 SQVTM and CDR2 ANQGSEA come from the germline V gene. The CDR3 spans 13 residues. The CDR3 spells CSVGDRWTGGYTF. The CDR3 DNA reads TGCAGCGTTGGGGACAGGTGGACGGGTGGCTACACCTTC.

The rearrangement joins TRBV6-5 to TRBJ1-2; TRBD1 matches 8 bases. The CDR3 consists of 14 residues. In germline, CDR1 is MNHEY, CDR2 SVGAGI. Trimming took 6 bases from V and 5 from J; bases not matched to a gene: 8. CDR3 sequence reads: CASRSLGQAYGYTF. The DNA for the CDR3 is TGTGCCAGCAGGAGCCTGGGACAGGCATATGGCTACACCTTC.

The chain uses TRBV3-1 (or the pseudogene TRBV3-2) and TRBJ1-1; 7 nucleotides line up with TRBD1. This CDR3 spans 15 amino acids. Losses at the gene ends were 4 bases for V and 1 base for J; bases not matched to a gene: 6. Germline loops: CDR1 LGHDT, CDR2 YNNKEL (reference sequence). CDR3 DNA: TGTGCCAGCAGCCCACAGGGACAGAGGAACACTGAAGCTTTCTTT. It yields the protein CASSPQGQRNTEAFF.

This clone was found once. The rearrangement links TRBV13 to TRBJ2-1; 11 bases map to TRBD2. The CDR3 length is 16 residues. J gave up 4 bases and V 5 bases, and 7 bases lay outside the gene matches. Germline V gene lookup returns CDR1 PRHDT and CDR2 FYEKMQ (reference sequence). In DNA form, the CDR3 reads TGTGCCAGCAGCGAGACCGGGACTAGCGGTTACAATGAGCAGTTCTTC. Translation gives CASSETGTSGYNEQFF.